This is a list of T cell receptor beta chains from one sample in a study of CD8+CD57+ T cells in acquired aplastic anemia. TCRdb redid the calling of the reads with MiXCR, one entry per CDR3 protein. The table records more than 150,000 distinct CDR3 sequences, nearly 50% of them present only once. Specimen: sorted CD4+, CD8+, or CD8+CD57+ T cells (not recorded which) from PBMCs. Receptors were obtained from a human donor with aplastic anemia. Each CDR3 is given with its conserved first and last residue. Fields, in order: J gene, V gene, D gene, clone size, CDR3 protein, CDR3 DNA. The D gene is left open where the match is weak. The size of a clone is reported for some rows only, either as once, few or many, or as a class for expanded clones.

j_call: TRBJ1-4; v_call: TRBV6-5; d_call: .; clone_size: few; cdr3_aa: CASSSTGQEKLFF; cdr3_nt: TGTGCCAGCAGTTCAACAGGGCAGGAAAAACTGTTTTTT
j_call: TRBJ2-7; v_call: TRBV12-3/TRBV12-4; d_call: .; clone_size: .; cdr3_aa: CASSVNGGYEQYF; cdr3_nt: TGTGCCAGCAGCGTGAACGGGGGCTACGAGCAGTACTTC
j_call: TRBJ1-2; v_call: TRBV9; d_call: .; clone_size: .; cdr3_aa: CASQNQGYTF; cdr3_nt: TGTGCCAGCCAGAATCAGGGATACACCTTC
j_call: TRBJ2-5; v_call: TRBV7-9; d_call: .; clone_size: many; cdr3_aa: CASSSAMETQYF; cdr3_nt: TGTGCCAGCAGCTCCGCCATGGAGACCCAGTACTTC
j_call: TRBJ1-2; v_call: TRBV25-1; d_call: .; clone_size: .; cdr3_aa: CASSYLNKGDYGYTF; cdr3_nt: TGTGCTAGCAGTTACCTCAACAAGGGGGACTATGGCTACACCTTC
j_call: TRBJ1-4; v_call: TRBV5-1; d_call: TRBD1; clone_size: .; cdr3_aa: CASSQLPQGTNEKLFF; cdr3_nt: TGCGCCAGCAGCCAGCTACCACAGGGGACTAATGAAAAACTGTTTTTT
j_call: TRBJ2-7; v_call: TRBV15; d_call: TRBD1; clone_size: many; cdr3_aa: CATSGDSESYEQYF; cdr3_nt: TGTGCCACCAGCGGGGACAGCGAATCCTACGAGCAGTACTTC
j_call: TRBJ1-5; v_call: TRBV11-2; d_call: .; clone_size: many; cdr3_aa: CASSRDGGNNQPQHF; cdr3_nt: TGTGCCAGCAGCCGGGACGGCGGCAATAATCAGCCCCAGCATTTT
j_call: TRBJ1-2; v_call: TRBV5-8; d_call: TRBD1; clone_size: .; cdr3_aa: CASSPTGIANYGYTF; cdr3_nt: TGTGCCAGCAGCCCGACAGGGATAGCTAACTATGGCTACACCTTC
j_call: TRBJ2-2; v_call: TRBV19; d_call: TRBD2; clone_size: .; cdr3_aa: CATTGGLRDTGELFF; cdr3_nt: TGTGCCACCACGGGGGGGCTAAGGGACACCGGGGAGCTGTTTTTT
j_call: TRBJ1-1; v_call: TRBV20-1; d_call: TRBD1; clone_size: many; cdr3_aa: CSARRTGGNTEAFF; cdr3_nt: TGCAGTGCTAGGCGGACAGGGGGGAACACTGAAGCTTTCTTT
j_call: TRBJ1-1; v_call: TRBV20-1; d_call: .; clone_size: many; cdr3_aa: CSAEDTGRNTEAFF; cdr3_nt: TGCAGTGCGGAAGATACAGGGCGGAACACTGAAGCTTTCTTT
j_call: TRBJ2-7; v_call: TRBV10-3; d_call: TRBD1; clone_size: few; cdr3_aa: CAICPGRDRGDEQYF; cdr3_nt: TGTGCCATCTGCCCGGGCCGCGACAGGGGAGACGAGCAGTACTTC
j_call: TRBJ2-6; v_call: TRBV19; d_call: .; clone_size: many; cdr3_aa: CASSTGVGANVLTF; cdr3_nt: TGTGCCAGTAGTACGGGGGTTGGGGCCAACGTCCTGACTTTC
j_call: TRBJ2-1; v_call: TRBV6-1; d_call: TRBD1; clone_size: many; cdr3_aa: CASKQGVDNEQFF; cdr3_nt: TGTGCCAGCAAACAGGGGGTTGACAATGAGCAGTTCTTC
j_call: TRBJ2-2; v_call: TRBV10-3; d_call: TRBD2; clone_size: .; cdr3_aa: CAISDLAGDTGELFF; cdr3_nt: TGTGCCATCAGTGATCTAGCGGGAGACACCGGGGAGCTGTTTTTT
j_call: TRBJ2-7; v_call: TRBV10-3; d_call: TRBD2; clone_size: few; cdr3_aa: CAISDSKRGGYEQYF; cdr3_nt: TGTGCCATCAGTGACTCAAAGCGGGGGGGCTACGAGCAGTACTTC
j_call: TRBJ2-7; v_call: TRBV10-3; d_call: TRBD2; clone_size: .; cdr3_aa: CATLGEGRAGDEQYF; cdr3_nt: TGTGCCACCCTAGGGGAGGGGAGGGCCGGAGACGAGCAGTACTTC
j_call: TRBJ2-7; v_call: TRBV29-1; d_call: TRBD1; clone_size: .; cdr3_aa: CSTESDRSNEQYF; cdr3_nt: TGCAGCACCGAATCGGACAGGTCGAACGAGCAGTACTTC
j_call: TRBJ2-4; v_call: TRBV12-3/TRBV12-4; d_call: .; clone_size: .; cdr3_aa: CASTLLGPKNIQYF; cdr3_nt: TGTGCCAGCACACTTTTGGGACCCAAAAACATTCAGTACTTC
j_call: TRBJ1-2; v_call: TRBV2; d_call: TRBD1; clone_size: .; cdr3_aa: CASSEGTGITF; cdr3_nt: TGTGCCAGCAGTGAAGGGACAGGCATCACCTTC
j_call: TRBJ1-4; v_call: TRBV2; d_call: .; clone_size: .; cdr3_aa: CASSGYEKLFF; cdr3_nt: TGTGCCAGCAGTGGATATGAAAAACTGTTTTTT
j_call: TRBJ1-4; v_call: TRBV19; d_call: .; clone_size: many; cdr3_aa: CASRDQGGNEKLFF; cdr3_nt: TGTGCCAGTAGAGACCAGGGTGGGAATGAAAAACTGTTTTTT
j_call: TRBJ1-4; v_call: TRBV12-3/TRBV12-4; d_call: .; clone_size: many; cdr3_aa: CASSFSGRQKLFF; cdr3_nt: TGTGCCAGCAGTTTTTCAGGGCGTCAGAAACTGTTTTTT